This record concerns one TCR beta chain sequence. Its antigen is unidentified. The data are from a study of T-cell memory formation after mild COVID-19. Germline CDR1 is SQVTM and CDR2 is ANQGSEA. The CDR3 sequence is 13 residues long. The V end lost 3 bases, the J end lost 5 bases, and 12 bases lay between the germline ends. Whole-study results and caveats: Researchers could not confirm that second-wave clones peaking on day 37 targeted SARS-CoV-2. Cross-reactive memory apparently joined, as some responding clones appeared in pre-infection memory.

TCRdb ran MiXCR on the 5' RACE reads and lists one entry per CDR3 protein. This sample has 410,000 or so distinct CDR3 sequences, with 23% found just once. The sequencing input was PBMCs or a T cell subset sorted from them (not recorded which). The TCR sequence derives from an adult woman who had mild COVID-19 (a few samples of this study predate the infection). Cell type and time point are not known. V and J are TRBV29-1 and TRBJ2-3, with D tentatively TRBD2 (6 bases). The chain's CDR3 is CSVDYGGLDTQYF. Here the CDR3 DNA reads TGCAGCGTTGATTACGGGGGACTAGATACGCAGTATTTT.